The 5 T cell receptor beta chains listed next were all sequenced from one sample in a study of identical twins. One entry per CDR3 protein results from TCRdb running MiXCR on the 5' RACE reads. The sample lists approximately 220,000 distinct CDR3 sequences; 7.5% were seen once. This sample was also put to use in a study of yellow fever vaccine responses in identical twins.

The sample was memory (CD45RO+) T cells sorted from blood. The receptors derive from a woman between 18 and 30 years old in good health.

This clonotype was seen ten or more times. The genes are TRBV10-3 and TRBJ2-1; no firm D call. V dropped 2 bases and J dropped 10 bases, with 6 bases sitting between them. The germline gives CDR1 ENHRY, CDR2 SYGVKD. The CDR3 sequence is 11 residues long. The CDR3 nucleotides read TGTGCCATCAGTGAGAGCTTCGAGCAGTTCTTC. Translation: CAISESFEQFF.

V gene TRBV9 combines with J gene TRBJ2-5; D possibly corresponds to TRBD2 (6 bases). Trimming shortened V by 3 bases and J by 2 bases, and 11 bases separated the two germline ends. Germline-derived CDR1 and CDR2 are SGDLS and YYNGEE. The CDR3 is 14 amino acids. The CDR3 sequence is CASSGRDLQETQYF. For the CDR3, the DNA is TGTGCCAGCAGCGGGAGGGACTTACAAGAGACCCAGTACTTC.

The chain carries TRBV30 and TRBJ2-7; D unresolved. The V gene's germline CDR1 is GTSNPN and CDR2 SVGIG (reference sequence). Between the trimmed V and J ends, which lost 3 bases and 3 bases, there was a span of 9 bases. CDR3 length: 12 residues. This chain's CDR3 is CAWRNLGYEQYF. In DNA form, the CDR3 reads TGTGCCTGGAGAAATCTCGGCTACGAGCAGTACTTC.

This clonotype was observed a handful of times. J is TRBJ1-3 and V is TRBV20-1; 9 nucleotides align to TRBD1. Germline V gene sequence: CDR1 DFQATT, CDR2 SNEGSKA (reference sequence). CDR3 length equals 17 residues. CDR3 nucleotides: TGCAGCGCCGGGACAGGGACTTCCGCCGGGGTTGGAAACACCATATATTTT. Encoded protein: CSAGTGTSAGVGNTIYF.

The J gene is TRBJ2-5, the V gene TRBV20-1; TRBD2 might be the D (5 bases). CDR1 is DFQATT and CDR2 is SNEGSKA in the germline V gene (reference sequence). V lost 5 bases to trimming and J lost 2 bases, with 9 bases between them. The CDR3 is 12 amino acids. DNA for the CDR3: TGCAGTGCTGAACTAGGTCAAGAGACCCAGTACTTC. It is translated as CSAELGQETQYF.